The 20 T cell receptor beta chains given below trace back to one sample, sequenced in a study of regulatory T cells in long-lasting Graves disease. This sample's time point: newly diagnosed GD, antithyroid drugs for less than 3 months. With RNA extracted from PBMCs as input, the TCR library was made. Arm-PCR of CDR3 regions and iRepertoire HTBI primers were the basis on which TCR beta libraries were built. TCRdb re-called the multiplex PCR reads through MiXCR, storing one row per CDR3 protein. The sample has 520,000 or so distinct CDR3 sequences, around 12% seen once; the top ten hold roughly 8.2%. The sample also formed part of further work on T cells in Graves' hyperthyroidism and ophthalmopathy.

The input for sequencing was peripheral blood mononuclear cells (PBMCs), taken at new diagnosis, from a patient treated with antithyroid drugs. The origin of the receptors is a woman aged 30 to 39 with Graves disease.

The chain joins TRBV5-4 to TRBJ2-1; unclear D gene. Germline CDR1 and CDR2: SGHNT and YYREEE (reference sequence). This CDR3 is 14 amino acids long. Between the trimmed V and J ends, which lost 1 base and 0 bases, there was a span of 5 bases. CDR3 loop: CASSLQPSYNEQFF. Here the CDR3 DNA reads TGTGCCAGCAGCTTGCAGCCCTCCTACAATGAGCAGTTCTTC.

This clonotype was counted at least ten times. The chain combines TRBV18 with TRBJ2-7; D ambiguous. V lost 3 bases, J lost 6 bases, and 12 bases lay in between. CDR1 is KGHSH and CDR2 is LQKENI in the germline V gene. The CDR3 extends over 13 amino acids. The CDR3 spells CASSPSFSGEQYF. In DNA form, the CDR3 reads TGTGCCAGCTCACCCTCATTTTCAGGCGAGCAGTACTTC.

As to this clonotype: A much larger clone lies a single base off, so this may be a read error. The rearrangement links TRBV11-2 to TRBJ2-1; no clear D gene. The length of the CDR3 is 14 residues. The germline V gene has CDR1 SGHAT and CDR2 FQNNGV. The CDR3 DNA reads TGTGCCAGCGGCTTAGAACCCAGTAACAATGAGCAGTTCTTC. This encodes CASGLEPSNNEQFF.

In its sample, this clonotype was seen many times. This chain connects TRBV28 to TRBJ2-7, with no clear D. CDR3 length: 14 amino acids. Between the trimmed V and J ends, which lost 3 bases and 0 bases, there was a span of 9 bases. Germline assignment: CDR1 MDHEN and CDR2 SYDVKM. Written as DNA, the CDR3 is TGTGCCAGCAGTTTCGGCAGGAGCTCCTACGAGCAGTACTTC. This gives the protein CASSFGRSSYEQYF.

This sequence joins TRBV6-1 and TRBJ2-3, with 9 bases that match TRBD2. V lost 6 bases and J lost 9; bases outside the gene matches: 13. CDR3 length equals 15 residues. CDR1 is MNHNS and CDR2 is SASEGT in the germline V gene. As DNA, the CDR3 is TGTGCCAGCAGCCCCGGTCTAGCGGGGATTTACACGCAGTATTTT. Translating it yields CASSPGLAGIYTQYF.

The rearrangement uses TRBV2 and TRBJ2-7, with TRBD2 matching 14 bases. Germline V lookup: CDR1 SNHLY, CDR2 FYNNEI. The V segment lost 6 bases and the J segment 4 bases; nucleotides outside the gene matches: 14. The length of the CDR3 is 18 residues. CDR3 amino acids: CASRRGWGLAGAGYEQYF. The CDR3 DNA sequence: TGTGCCAGCAGGAGGGGATGGGGACTAGCGGGAGCCGGTTACGAGCAGTACTTC.

The gene calls are TRBV4-3 and TRBJ1-3; D remains ambiguous. CDR1 is LGHNA and CDR2 is YSLEER in the germline V gene. Trimming pared 0 bases from V and 7 bases from J, leaving 7 bases between. CDR3 length equals 13 residues. The CDR3 loop reads CASSQDLGNTIYF. The CDR3, as DNA: TGCGCCAGCAGCCAAGACCTCGGGAACACCATATATTTT.

This clonotype was recorded many times. V is TRBV11-2 and J is TRBJ2-2; TRBD2 agrees at 7 bases. The CDR3 has 15 residues. J was trimmed by 6 bases and V by 4 bases; bases with no gene match: 8. Per germline, CDR1 SGHAT and CDR2 FQNNGV. The CDR3 is CASSSGRKKAGELFF. The CDR3 DNA sequence: TGTGCCAGCAGCTCCGGGAGGAAAAAGGCCGGGGAGCTGTTTTTT.

Ten or more counts support this clonotype. The V and J genes are TRBV2 and TRBJ2-7, with 9 bases identical to TRBD1. After removal of 6 bases from V and 7 bases from J, the junction contained 10 bases not matched to a gene. Germline CDR1 and CDR2: SNHLY and FYNNEI. This CDR3 contains 14 residues. CDR3: CASRRDRAALEQYF. CDR3 nucleotide sequence: TGTGCCAGCAGGAGGGACAGGGCGGCGTTGGAGCAGTACTTC.

The sample holds many counts of this clonotype. The DNA of the CDR3 is TGTGCCAGCAGTTTATTGGGGTATGGCTACACCTTC. Amino acid sequence: CASSLLGYGYTF. The chain combines TRBV12-3 or TRBV12-4 with TRBJ1-2; D not certain. The V end was cut by 2 bases, the J end by 5 bases, with 6 bases between. CDR3 size: 12 residues.

This clonotype was seen a few times. The rearrangement uses TRBV2 and TRBJ1-2; D is uncertain. Trimming pared 4 bases from V and 6 bases from J, leaving 12 bases between. The germline V gene encodes CDR1 SNHLY and CDR2 FYNNEI. The CDR3 length is 13 residues. As DNA, the CDR3 is TGTGCCAGCAGTGTTCGGGGAAGGAATGGCTACACCTTC. It specifies CASSVRGRNGYTF. The variable domain in full, completed from reference TRBV2 and TRBJ1-2, reads EPEVTQTPSHQVTQMGQEVILRCVPISNHLYFYWYRQILGQKVEFLVSFYNNEISEKSEIFDDQFSVERPDGSNFTLKIRSTKLEDSAMYFCASSVRGRNGYTFGSGTRLTVV.

The chain links TRBV5-1 to TRBJ2-2; D is uncertain. Per germline, CDR1 SGHRS and CDR2 YFSETQ. The ends were cut back, 0 bases at V and 5 bases at J, with 11 bases in the middle. The CDR3 has 15 residues. CDR3 nucleotides: TGCGCCAGCAGCTTGGACTCGACTCTGACCGGGGAGCTGTTTTTT. Translating gives CASSLDSTLTGELFF.

This clonotype was recorded many times. The gene calls are TRBV27 and TRBJ1-4; TRBD1 is a possible D gene (6 bases). The CDR3 spans 15 residues. The germline gives CDR1 MNHEY, CDR2 SMNVEV (reference sequence). The V gene lost 6 bases and the J gene lost 2 bases, with 13 bases spanning the gap. CDR3 residues: CASSLRTATNEKLFF. DNA for the CDR3: TGTGCCAGCAGCCTTCGGACAGCTACTAATGAAAAACTGTTTTTT. Based on the CDR3 plus reference TRBV27 and TRBJ1-4, the full variable domain is EAQVTQNPRYLITVTGKKLTVTCSQNMNHEYMSWYRQDPGLGLRQIYYSMNVEVTDKGDVPEGYKVSRKEKRNFPLILESPSPNQTSLYFCASSLRTATNEKLFFGSGTQLSVL.

The table lists this clonotype with a few counts. Given the absence of the conserved phenylalanine or tryptophan at the CDR3 end, a read error is likely. The rearrangement links TRBV25-1 to TRBJ2-5, with TRBD2 matching 13 bases. The germline V gene encodes CDR1 MGHDK and CDR2 SYGVNS. Losses at the gene ends were 0 bases for V and 4 bases for J; bases not matched to a gene: 5. This CDR3 comprises 17 residues. The CDR3 region has the DNA TGTGCCAGCAGTGAATATGGACTAGCGGGAGTGCGAGAGACCCAGTACTCC. Translated: CASSEYGLAGVRETQYS.

This clonotype was found many times. The CDR3 DNA is TGTGCCAGCAGCTTATTTTCTAGCGGGGCCCCCAATGAGCAGTTCTTC. Protein: CASSLFSSGAPNEQFF. The J gene is TRBJ2-1, the V gene TRBV11-3; 9 bases map to TRBD2. CDR1 is SGHNT, CDR2 YENEEA, per germline. The CDR3 is 16 amino acids. The V and J ends lost 2 bases and 6 bases, in that order; junction bases with no gene match: 8.

In this sample, this clonotype turned up a few times. The gene calls are TRBV2 and TRBJ1-1, with D unresolved. Germline assignment: CDR1 SNHLY and CDR2 FYNNEI. The CDR3 is 14 residues long. Deletions cut 3 bases from V and 4 bases from J, with 12 bases between. CDR3 loop: CASSEEALSTEAFF. CDR3 coding DNA: TGTGCCAGCAGTGAGGAGGCGCTGAGCACTGAAGCTTTCTTT. Drawing the rest from reference TRBV2 and TRBJ1-1, the complete variable domain is EPEVTQTPSHQVTQMGQEVILRCVPISNHLYFYWYRQILGQKVEFLVSFYNNEISEKSEIFDDQFSVERPDGSNFTLKIRSTKLEDSAMYFCASSEEALSTEAFFGQGTRLTVV.

This clonotype was seen at least ten times. This chain joins TRBV20-1 and TRBJ2-5; D is tentatively TRBD1 or TRBD2 (6 bases each). V was trimmed by 5 bases and J by 4 bases, leaving 11 bases between them. The CDR3 sequence is 12 residues long. Germline lookup yields CDR1 DFQATT and CDR2 SNEGSKA (reference sequence). CDR3: CSAEGGPETQYF. The CDR3 DNA is TGCAGTGCTGAGGGGGGTCCAGAGACCCAGTACTTC.

Comments on this clonotype: This sequence may be a read error, since a much larger clone differs from it by one base. The genes are TRBV6-2 or TRBV6-3 and TRBJ2-1; TRBD2 matches 8 bases. CDR3 size: 20 residues. J was trimmed by 0 bases and V by 5 bases; bases with no gene match: 18. The germline V gene has CDR1 MNHEY and CDR2 SVGEGT. The CDR3 reads CASSHAASGPRLSSYNEQFF. The CDR3 DNA reads TGTGCCAGCAGTCACGCGGCTAGCGGGCCACGCCTTAGCTCCTACAATGAGCAGTTCTTC.

The chain joins TRBV20-1 to TRBJ2-5; possibly TRBD1 or TRBD2 for D (6 bases each). V lost 1 base and J lost 5, with 14 bases in between. The CDR3 covers 14 residues. From germline, CDR1 is DFQATT and CDR2 SNEGSKA (reference sequence). DNA for the CDR3: TGCAGTGCTAGAGGGGTGGGGGGCAGGGAGACCCAGTACTTC. This gives the protein CSARGVGGRETQYF.

This clonotype was seen ten or more times. This sequence joins TRBV11-2 and TRBJ2-7; D gene ambiguous. CDR1 and CDR2 (germline): SGHAT, FQNNGV. The V end lost 4 bases, the J end lost 2 bases, and 15 bases lay between the germline ends. The CDR3 has 15 residues. The CDR3 DNA reads as TGTGCCAGCAGCTCGTTCCGACACCGGGCCTACGAGCAGTACTTC. Encoded protein: CASSSFRHRAYEQYF.